Following are 12 T cell receptor beta chains from one sample sequenced in a study of cytomegalovirus exposure and HLA in healthy donors. The PCR employed 60 Vbeta primers together with 13 Jbeta primers. Only in-frame clones appear in the TCRdb table, and some are missing; sequencing was by immunoSEQ multiplex PCR. The sample shows under 250,000 clones, 81% of them seen only once. Sample: PBMCs. The receptors were gathered from a woman aged 60 to 75 in good health and CMV-seropositive.

The rearrangement joins TRBV6-6 to TRBJ1-6, with D possibly TRBD1 on 5 matching bases. Trimming pared 2 bases from V and 5 bases from J, leaving 13 bases between. The CDR3 totals 16 residues. CDR1 MNHNY and CDR2 SVGAGI come from the germline V gene (reference sequence). The CDR3 reads CASSYARDRDNSPLHF. The CDR3 DNA is TGTGCCAGCAGTTACGCTAGAGACAGAGATAATTCACCCCTCCACTTT.

V gene TRBV7-9 combines with J gene TRBJ2-7; the D gene is possibly TRBD2 (6 bases). Trimming pared 5 bases from V and 0 bases from J, leaving 8 bases between. This CDR3 region has 13 residues. Germline V gene lookup returns CDR1 SEHNR and CDR2 FQNEAQ (reference sequence). CDR3 loop: CASSLDYSYEQYF. Here the CDR3 DNA reads TGTGCCAGCAGCCTGGACTACTCCTACGAGCAGTACTTC.

On this clone itself: Mismatch with germline at one junction end may stem from a read error. This specimen includes other DNA sequences encoding the same CDR3. The chain combines TRBV30 with TRBJ2-7; 8 positions match TRBD2. Germline assignment: CDR1 GTSNPN and CDR2 SVGIG (reference sequence). This CDR3 is 14 amino acids long. The CDR3 sequence is CAWRDLTSGYEQYF. CDR3 nucleotide sequence: TGCGCCTGGAGGGACCTCACTAGCGGATACGAGCAGTACTTC.

This rearrangement joins TRBV19 to TRBJ2-5, with TRBD2 matching over 9 bases. The trim removed 3 bases at V and 1 base at J, leaving 9 bases unmatched. CDR1 is LNHDA and CDR2 is SQIVND in the germline V gene (reference sequence). The length of the CDR3 is 17 residues. The CDR3 is CASSMRAAGGTQETQYF. Written as DNA, the CDR3 is TGTGCCAGTAGTATGAGAGCGGCGGGAGGGACCCAAGAGACCCAGTACTTC.

V usage is TRBV5-1 and J usage is TRBJ2-1, with 7 nucleotides matching TRBD2. CDR1 is SGHRS and CDR2 is YFSETQ in the germline V gene. This CDR3 is 15 amino acids long. The trim removed 3 bases at V and 11 bases at J, leaving 14 bases unmatched. The chain's CDR3 is CASSSAGTTSGKQFF. Here the CDR3 DNA reads TGCGCCAGCAGCTCCGCCGGGACTACCAGCGGTAAGCAGTTCTTC. Full variable domain (outside the CDR3, taken from reference TRBV5-1 and TRBJ2-1): KAGVTQTPRYLIKTRGQQVTLSCSPISGHRSVSWYQQTPGQGLQFLFEYFSETQRNKGNFPGRFSGRQFSNSRSEMNVSTLELGDSALYLCASSSAGTTSGKQFFGPGTRLTVL.

The V call is TRBV7-9, the J call TRBJ1-3; D is possibly TRBD1 (6 bases). Trimming took 5 bases from V and 3 from J, leaving 11 bases between them. The germline CDR1 and CDR2 sequences are SEHNR and FQNEAQ (reference sequence). CDR3 size: 14 residues. CDR3 in amino acids: CASSHGQNGNTIYF. The DNA for the CDR3 is TGTGCCAGCAGCCATGGACAGAATGGAAACACCATATATTTT. The whole variable domain, filled in from reference TRBV7-9 and TRBJ1-3, reads DTGVSQNPRHKITKRGQNVTFRCDPISEHNRLYWYRQTLGQGPEFLTYFQNEAQLEKSRLLSDRFSAERPKGSFSTLEIQRTEQGDSAMYLCASSHGQNGNTIYFGEGSWLTVV.

The gene calls are TRBV9 and TRBJ2-3, with 10 bases fitting TRBD2. The CDR3 contains 14 residues. The V and J ends lost 4 bases and 5 bases, in that order; junction bases with no gene match: 4. The germline CDR1 and CDR2 sequences are SGDLS and YYNGEE. CDR3 DNA sequence: TGTGCCAGCAGCTTCAGACTAGCGGGAGATACGCAGTATTTT. It yields the protein CASSFRLAGDTQYF.

In its sample, this clone was seen once. V gene TRBV15 combines with J gene TRBJ1-2; D may be TRBD1 (6 bases). Trimming cost V 0 bases and J 5 bases, with 10 bases left between them. Germline V gives CDR1 LNHNV, CDR2 YYDKDF (reference sequence). This CDR3 is 14 amino acids long. The CDR3 DNA sequence: TGTGCCACCAGCAGAGATCGGGACAAGTATGGCTACACCTTC. Translation: CATSRDRDKYGYTF.

The chain carries TRBV6-1 and TRBJ1-5; D ambiguous. The CDR3 spans 13 residues. V lost 6 bases and J 0 bases, leaving 6 bases between the germline ends. Germline lookup yields CDR1 MNHNS and CDR2 SASEGT. The CDR3 region is CASSYYSNQPQHF. CDR3 in DNA: TGTGCCAGCAGCTACTATAGCAATCAGCCCCAGCATTTT.

The chain carries TRBV19 and TRBJ2-7; 11 bases are a match to TRBD1. In germline, CDR1 is LNHDA, CDR2 SQIVND (reference sequence). This CDR3 has 17 residues. After removal of 5 bases from V and 2 bases from J, the junction contained 11 bases not matched to a gene. CDR3 DNA: TGTGCCAGTAGTGGGACAGGGGGTAATCTGGTAGCCTACGAGCAGTACTTC. Its translation: CASSGTGGNLVAYEQYF. Full variable domain (rest looked up from reference TRBV19 and TRBJ2-7): DGGITQSPKYLFRKEGQNVTLSCEQNLNHDAMYWYRQDPGQGLRLIYYSQIVNDFQKGDIAEGYSVSREKKESFPLTVTSAQKNPTAFYLCASSGTGGNLVAYEQYFGPGTRLTVT.

The rearrangement joins TRBV5-1 to TRBJ2-1; 13 bases are shared with TRBD2. The V gene's germline CDR1 is SGHRS and CDR2 YFSETQ. V shed 4 bases, J shed 8 bases, and the junction held 6 bases outside the gene matches. CDR3 length equals 15 residues. CDR3 DNA sequence: TGCGCCAGCAGCCCCGGGACTAGCGGGACCGATGAGCAGTTCTTC. Translated: CASSPGTSGTDEQFF. Drawing the rest from reference TRBV5-1 and TRBJ2-1, the complete variable domain is KAGVTQTPRYLIKTRGQQVTLSCSPISGHRSVSWYQQTPGQGLQFLFEYFSETQRNKGNFPGRFSGRQFSNSRSEMNVSTLELGDSALYLCASSPGTSGTDEQFFGPGTRLTVL.

This chain links TRBV29-1 with TRBJ2-1; 7 bases agree with TRBD2. The trim removed 4 bases at V and 8 bases at J, leaving 23 bases unmatched. The germline V gene has CDR1 SQVTM and CDR2 ANQGSEA. The CDR3 sequence is 18 residues long. In nucleotides, the CDR3 is TGCAGCGTTGGCCGGGAGGTCCAGCGGGACGCCCCAGGCGATGAGCAGTTCTTC. It specifies CSVGREVQRDAPGDEQFF.